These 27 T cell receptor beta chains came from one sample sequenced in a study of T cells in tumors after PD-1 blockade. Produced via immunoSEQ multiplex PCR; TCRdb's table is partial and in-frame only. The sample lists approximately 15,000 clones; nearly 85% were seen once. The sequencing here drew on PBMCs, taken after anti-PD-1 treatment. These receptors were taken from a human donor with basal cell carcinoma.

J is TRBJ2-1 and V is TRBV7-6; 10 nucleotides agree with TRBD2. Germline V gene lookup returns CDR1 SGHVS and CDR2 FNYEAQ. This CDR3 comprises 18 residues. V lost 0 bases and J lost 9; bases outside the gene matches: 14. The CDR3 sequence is CASSLAGIAGGRQGEQFF. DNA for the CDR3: TGTGCCAGCAGCTTAGCGGGGATAGCGGGAGGCCGACAGGGTGAGCAGTTCTTC.

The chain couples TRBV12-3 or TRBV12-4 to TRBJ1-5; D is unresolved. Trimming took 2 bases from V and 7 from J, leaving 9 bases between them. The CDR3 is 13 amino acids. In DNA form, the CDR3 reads TGTGCCAGCAGTTTATCGCCACACCAGCCCCAGCATTTT. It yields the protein CASSLSPHQPQHF.

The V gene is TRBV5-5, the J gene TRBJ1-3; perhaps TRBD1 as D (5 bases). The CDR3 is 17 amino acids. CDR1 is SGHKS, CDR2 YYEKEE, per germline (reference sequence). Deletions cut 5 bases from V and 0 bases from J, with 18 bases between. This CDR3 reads CASREVRDGASGNTIYF. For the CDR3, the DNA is TGTGCCAGCAGGGAAGTTCGGGACGGCGCCTCTGGAAACACCATATATTTT.

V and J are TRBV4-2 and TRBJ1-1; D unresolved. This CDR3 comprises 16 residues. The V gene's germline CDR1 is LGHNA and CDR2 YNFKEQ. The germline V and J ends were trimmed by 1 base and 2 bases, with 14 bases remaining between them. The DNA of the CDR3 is TGTGCCAGCAGCCAAGGACCTGTAGAGGTTAACACTGAAGCTTTCTTT. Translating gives CASSQGPVEVNTEAFF.

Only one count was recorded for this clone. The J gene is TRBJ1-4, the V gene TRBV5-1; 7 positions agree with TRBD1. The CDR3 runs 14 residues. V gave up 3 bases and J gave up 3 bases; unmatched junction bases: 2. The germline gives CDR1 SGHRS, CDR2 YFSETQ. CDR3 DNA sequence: TGCGCCAGCAGCTCAGGGGGACCTAATGAAAAACTGTTTTTT. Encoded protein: CASSSGGPNEKLFF. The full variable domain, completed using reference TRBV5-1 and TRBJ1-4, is KAGVTQTPRYLIKTRGQQVTLSCSPISGHRSVSWYQQTPGQGLQFLFEYFSETQRNKGNFPGRFSGRQFSNSRSEMNVSTLELGDSALYLCASSSGGPNEKLFFGSGTQLSVL.

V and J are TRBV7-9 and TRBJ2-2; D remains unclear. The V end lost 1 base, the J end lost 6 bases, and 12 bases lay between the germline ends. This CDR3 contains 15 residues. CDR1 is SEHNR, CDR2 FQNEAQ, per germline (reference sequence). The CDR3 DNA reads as TGTGCCAGCAGCTTAGTAAAGGTAGTGGCCGGGGAGCTGTTTTTT. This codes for CASSLVKVVAGELFF.

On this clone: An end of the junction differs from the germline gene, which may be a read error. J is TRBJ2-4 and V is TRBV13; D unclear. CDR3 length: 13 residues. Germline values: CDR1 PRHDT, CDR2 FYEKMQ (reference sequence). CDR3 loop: CASSLLNLRLTRF. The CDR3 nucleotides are TGTGCCAGCAGCCTTCTGAACCTAAGGCTCACACGATTC. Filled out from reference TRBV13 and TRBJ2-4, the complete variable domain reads AAGVIQSPRHLIKEKRETATLKCYPIPRHDTVYWYQQGPGQDPQFLISFYEKMQSDKGSIPDRFSAQQFSDYHSELNMSSLELGDSALYFCASSLLNLRLTRFGAGTRLSVL.

The CDR3 nucleotides read TGTGCCACCAGTGATGTGGCGGGAGGGCCCGGAGATACGCAGTATTTT. Translated: CATSDVAGGPGDTQYF. This chain links TRBV24-1 with TRBJ2-3; 9 positions match TRBD2. This CDR3 has 16 residues. The germline CDR1 and CDR2 sequences are KGHDR and SFDVKD. V lost 3 bases to trimming and J lost 5 bases; unmatched junction nucleotides: 8.

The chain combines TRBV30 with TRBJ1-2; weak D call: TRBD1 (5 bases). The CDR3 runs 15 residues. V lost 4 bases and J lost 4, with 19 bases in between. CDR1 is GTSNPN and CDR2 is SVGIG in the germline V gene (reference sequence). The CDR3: CAWNKRGRTFYGYTF. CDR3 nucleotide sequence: TGTGCCTGGAACAAACGGGGCAGGACTTTCTATGGCTACACCTTC.

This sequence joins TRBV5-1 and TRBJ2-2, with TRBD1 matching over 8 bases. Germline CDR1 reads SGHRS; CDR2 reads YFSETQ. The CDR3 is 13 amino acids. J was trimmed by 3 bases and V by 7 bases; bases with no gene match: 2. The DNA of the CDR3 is TGCGCCAGCGCGGACAGGGACACCGGGGAGCTGTTTTTT. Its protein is CASADRDTGELFF.

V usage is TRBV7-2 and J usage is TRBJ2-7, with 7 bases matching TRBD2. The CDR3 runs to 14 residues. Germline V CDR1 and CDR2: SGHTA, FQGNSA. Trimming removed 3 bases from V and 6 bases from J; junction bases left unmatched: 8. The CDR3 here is CASSFGAGGGEQYF. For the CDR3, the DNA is TGTGCCAGCAGCTTTGGAGCTGGGGGGGGCGAGCAGTACTTC.

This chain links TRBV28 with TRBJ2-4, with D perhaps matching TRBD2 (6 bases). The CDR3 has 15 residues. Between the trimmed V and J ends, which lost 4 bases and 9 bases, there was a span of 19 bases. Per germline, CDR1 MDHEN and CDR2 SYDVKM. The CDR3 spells CASSSPDLTGGIQYF. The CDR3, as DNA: TGTGCCAGCAGTTCCCCGGACCTAACCGGGGGCATTCAGTACTTC.

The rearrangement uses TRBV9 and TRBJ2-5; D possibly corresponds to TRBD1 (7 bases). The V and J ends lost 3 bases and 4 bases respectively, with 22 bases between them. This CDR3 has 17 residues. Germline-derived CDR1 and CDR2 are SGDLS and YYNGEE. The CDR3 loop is CASSAWGDRQTGETQYF. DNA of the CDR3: TGTGCCAGCAGCGCCTGGGGGGACAGACAAACAGGAGAGACCCAGTACTTC.

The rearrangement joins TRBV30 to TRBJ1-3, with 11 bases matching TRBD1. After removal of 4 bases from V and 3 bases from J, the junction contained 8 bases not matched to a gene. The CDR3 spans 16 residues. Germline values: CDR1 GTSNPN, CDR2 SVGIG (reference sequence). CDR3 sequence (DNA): TGTGCCTGGACTGTCGGACAGGGGGCGAGTGGAAACACCATATATTTT. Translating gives CAWTVGQGASGNTIYF.

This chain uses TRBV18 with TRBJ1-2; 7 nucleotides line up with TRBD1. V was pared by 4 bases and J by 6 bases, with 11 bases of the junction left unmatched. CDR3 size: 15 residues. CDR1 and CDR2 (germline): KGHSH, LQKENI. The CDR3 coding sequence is TGTGCCAGCTCACTATCGACAGGGAGGGACGATGGCTACACCTTC. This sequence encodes CASSLSTGRDDGYTF.

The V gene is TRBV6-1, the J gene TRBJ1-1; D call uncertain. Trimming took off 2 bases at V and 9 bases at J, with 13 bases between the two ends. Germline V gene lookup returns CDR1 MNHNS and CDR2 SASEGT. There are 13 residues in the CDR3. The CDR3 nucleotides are TGTGCCAGCAGTGAAAAGAAGACGTCTAAAGCTTTCTTT. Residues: CASSEKKTSKAFF.

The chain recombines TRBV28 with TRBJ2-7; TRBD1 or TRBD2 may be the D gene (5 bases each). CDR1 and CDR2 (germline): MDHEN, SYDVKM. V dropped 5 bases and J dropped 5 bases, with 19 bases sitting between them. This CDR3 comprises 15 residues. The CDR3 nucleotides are TGTGCCAGCAGTCCCCCGGGGCGCGGGCTGAACGAGCAGTACTTC. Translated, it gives CASSPPGRGLNEQYF. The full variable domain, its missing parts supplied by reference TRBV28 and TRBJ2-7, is DVKVTQSSRYLVKRTGEKVFLECVQDMDHENMFWYRQDPGLGLRLIYFSYDVKMKEKGDIPEGYSVSREKKERFSLILESASTNQTSMYLCASSPPGRGLNEQYFGPGTRLTVT.

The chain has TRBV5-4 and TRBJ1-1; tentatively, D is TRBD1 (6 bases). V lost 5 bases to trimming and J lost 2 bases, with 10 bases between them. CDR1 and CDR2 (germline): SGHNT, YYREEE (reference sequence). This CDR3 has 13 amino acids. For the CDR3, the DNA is TGTGCCAGCAGGTTGACAGGCAACACTGAAGCTTTCTTT. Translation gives CASRLTGNTEAFF.

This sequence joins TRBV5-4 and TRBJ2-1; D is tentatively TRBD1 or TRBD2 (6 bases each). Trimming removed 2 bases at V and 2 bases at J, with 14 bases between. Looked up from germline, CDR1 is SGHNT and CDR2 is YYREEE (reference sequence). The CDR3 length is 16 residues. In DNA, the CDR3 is TGTGCCAGCAGCTTCCGCGAGGGGGGACCCTACAATGAGCAGTTCTTC. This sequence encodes CASSFREGGPYNEQFF.

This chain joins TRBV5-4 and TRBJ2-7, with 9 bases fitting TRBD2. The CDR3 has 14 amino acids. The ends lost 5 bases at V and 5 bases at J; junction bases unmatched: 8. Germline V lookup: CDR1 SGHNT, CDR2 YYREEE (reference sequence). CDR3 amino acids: CASSLAGVFHEQYF. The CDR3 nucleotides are TGTGCCAGCAGTTTAGCGGGAGTTTTTCACGAGCAGTACTTC.

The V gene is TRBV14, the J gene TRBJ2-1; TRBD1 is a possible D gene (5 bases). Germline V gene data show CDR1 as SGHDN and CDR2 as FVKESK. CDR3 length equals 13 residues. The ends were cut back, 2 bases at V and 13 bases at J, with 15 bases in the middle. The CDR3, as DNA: TGTGCCAGCAGCCAAAAAACCCAGGGTCAACAGTTCTTC. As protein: CASSQKTQGQQFF.

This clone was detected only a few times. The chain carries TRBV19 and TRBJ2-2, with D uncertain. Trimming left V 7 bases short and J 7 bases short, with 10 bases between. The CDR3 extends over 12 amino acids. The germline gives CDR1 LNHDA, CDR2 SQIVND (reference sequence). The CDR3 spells CASTPSVGELFF. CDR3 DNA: TGTGCCAGTACCCCGAGCGTCGGGGAGCTGTTTTTT.

For the CDR3, the DNA is TGTGCCAGCCTACCATCAGGGGGCAACTATGGCTACACCTTC. Amino acids: CASLPSGGNYGYTF. The rearrangement links TRBV6-5 to TRBJ1-2, with 8 positions matching TRBD1. This CDR3 is built from 14 residues. The germline CDR1 and CDR2 sequences are MNHEY and SVGAGI. The J segment lost 2 bases and the V segment lost 8 bases, leaving 7 bases of the junction unmatched.

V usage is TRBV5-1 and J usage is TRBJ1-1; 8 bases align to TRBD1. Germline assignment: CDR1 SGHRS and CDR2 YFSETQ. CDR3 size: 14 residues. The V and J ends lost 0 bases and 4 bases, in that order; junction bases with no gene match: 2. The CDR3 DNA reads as TGCGCCAGCAGCTTGGCAGGGGGCGGCACTGAAGCTTTCTTT. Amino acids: CASSLAGGGTEAFF. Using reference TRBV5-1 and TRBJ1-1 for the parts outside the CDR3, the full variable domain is KAGVTQTPRYLIKTRGQQVTLSCSPISGHRSVSWYQQTPGQGLQFLFEYFSETQRNKGNFPGRFSGRQFSNSRSEMNVSTLELGDSALYLCASSLAGGGTEAFFGQGTRLTVV.

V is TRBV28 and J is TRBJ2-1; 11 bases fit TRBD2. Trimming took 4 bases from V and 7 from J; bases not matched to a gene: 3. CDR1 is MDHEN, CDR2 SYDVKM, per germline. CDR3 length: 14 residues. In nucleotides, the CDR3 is TGTGCCAGCAGTTCGGGACTAGCGGTAAATGAGCAGTTCTTC. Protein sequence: CASSSGLAVNEQFF.

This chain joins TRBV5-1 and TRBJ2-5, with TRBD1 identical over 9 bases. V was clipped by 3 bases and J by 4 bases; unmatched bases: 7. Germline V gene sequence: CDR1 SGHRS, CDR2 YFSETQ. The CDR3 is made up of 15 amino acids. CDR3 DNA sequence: TGCGCCAGCAGCTCGACAGGGGGTCTGGGAGAGACCCAGTACTTC. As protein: CASSSTGGLGETQYF.

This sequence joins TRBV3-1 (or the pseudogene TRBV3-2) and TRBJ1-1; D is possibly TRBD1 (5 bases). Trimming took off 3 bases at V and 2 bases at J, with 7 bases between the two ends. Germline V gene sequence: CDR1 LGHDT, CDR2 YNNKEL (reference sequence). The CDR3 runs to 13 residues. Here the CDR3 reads CASSQGRNTEAFF. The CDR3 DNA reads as TGTGCCAGCAGCCAGGGGCGTAACACTGAAGCTTTCTTT.